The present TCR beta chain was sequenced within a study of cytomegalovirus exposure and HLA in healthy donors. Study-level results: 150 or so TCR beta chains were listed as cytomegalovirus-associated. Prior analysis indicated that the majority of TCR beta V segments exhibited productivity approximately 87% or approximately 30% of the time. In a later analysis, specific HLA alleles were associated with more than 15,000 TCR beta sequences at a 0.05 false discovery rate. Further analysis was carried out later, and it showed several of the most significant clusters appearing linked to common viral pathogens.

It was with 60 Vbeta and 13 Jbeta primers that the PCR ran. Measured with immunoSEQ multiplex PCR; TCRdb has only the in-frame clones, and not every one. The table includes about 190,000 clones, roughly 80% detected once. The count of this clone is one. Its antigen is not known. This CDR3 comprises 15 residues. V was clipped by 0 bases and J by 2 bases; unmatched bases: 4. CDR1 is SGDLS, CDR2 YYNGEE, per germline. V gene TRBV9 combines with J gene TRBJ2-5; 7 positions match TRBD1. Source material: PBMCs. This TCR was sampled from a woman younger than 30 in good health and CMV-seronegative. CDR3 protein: CASSVVGGPQETQYF. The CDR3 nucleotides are TGTGCCAGCAGCGTAGTAGGGGGCCCACAAGAGACCCAGTACTTC. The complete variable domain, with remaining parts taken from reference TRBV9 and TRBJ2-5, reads DSGVTQTPKHLITATGQRVTLRCSPRSGDLSVYWYQQSLDQGLQFLIQYYNGEERAKGNILERFSAQQFPDLHSELNLSSLELGDSALYFCASSVVGGPQETQYFGPGTRLLVL.